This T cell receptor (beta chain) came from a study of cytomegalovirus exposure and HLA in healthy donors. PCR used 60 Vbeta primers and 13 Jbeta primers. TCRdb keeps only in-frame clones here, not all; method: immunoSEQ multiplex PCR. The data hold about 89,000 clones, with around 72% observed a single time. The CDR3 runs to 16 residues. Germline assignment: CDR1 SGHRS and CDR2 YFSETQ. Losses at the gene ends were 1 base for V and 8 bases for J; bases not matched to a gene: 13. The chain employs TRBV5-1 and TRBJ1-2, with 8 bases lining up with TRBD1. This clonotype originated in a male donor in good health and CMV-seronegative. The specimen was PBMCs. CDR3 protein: CASSLTASDRAWGYTF. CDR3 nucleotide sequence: TGCGCCAGCAGCTTGACAGCCTCGGACAGGGCTTGGGGCTACACCTTC.